Listed below are T cell receptor beta chains from one sample, sequenced in a study of identifying expanded T cells in peripheral blood. Clones were sequenced by immunoSEQ multiplex PCR, and TCRdb holds only the in-frame ones, with some missing. The data contain 100,000 or so clones, approximately 88% of them singletons. Sequencing was done on a sample of blood. These TCRs come from a person between 18 and 69 years old in good health. Both conserved end residues are part of each CDR3. The D gene is left open where the match is weak. Clone size is not always given. Where it is, it says once, few, many or a class for expanded clones.

size: -
D: TRBD1
V: TRBV2
J: TRBJ2-7
DNA: TGTGCCAGCAGTCGTGACAGGGTGAATAACGAGCAGTACTTC
CDR3: CASSRDRVNNEQYF

size: -
D: -
V: TRBV6-1
J: TRBJ1-5
DNA: TGTGCCAGCAGCGCAGGGGTTGGCAATCAGCCCCAGCATTTT
CDR3: CASSAGVGNQPQHF

size: -
D: -
V: TRBV28
J: TRBJ2-7
DNA: TGTGCCAGCAGTTTTCTGGACGAGCAGTACTTC
CDR3: CASSFLDEQYF

size: -
D: -
V: TRBV6-5
J: TRBJ2-1
DNA: TGTGCCAGCAGTTCCCGCGACAGACATGAGCAGTTCTTC
CDR3: CASSSRDRHEQFF

size: -
D: TRBD1
V: TRBV9
J: TRBJ2-3
DNA: TGTGCCAGCAGCCACCTGCCTTTAGAGGGACAGGGAACCAGCACAGATACGCAGTATTTT
CDR3: CASSHLPLEGQGTSTDTQYF

size: once
D: -
V: TRBV4-1
J: TRBJ2-6
DNA: TGCGCCAGCAGCCAAGATTTTTCCGGGGCCAACGTCCTGACTTTC
CDR3: CASSQDFSGANVLTF

size: -
D: -
V: TRBV9
J: TRBJ2-3
DNA: TGTGCCAGCAGCGTGCTAACAGGGGAGGGTACAGATACGCAGTATTTT
CDR3: CASSVLTGEGTDTQYF

size: few
D: TRBD1
V: TRBV27
J: TRBJ1-1
DNA: TGTGCCAGCAGTATCGGGACAGGGGGCAACACTGAAGCTTTCTTT
CDR3: CASSIGTGGNTEAFF

size: -
D: TRBD1
V: TRBV10-3
J: TRBJ1-3
DNA: TGTGCCATCAGTGTATCCGGGACAGCTGGAAACACCATATATTTT
CDR3: CAISVSGTAGNTIYF

size: -
D: -
V: TRBV6-5
J: TRBJ2-2
DNA: TGTGCCAGCCGCCGAGGGCCGAACACCGGGGAGCTGTTTTTT
CDR3: CASRRGPNTGELFF

size: -
D: -
V: TRBV18
J: TRBJ2-1
DNA: TGTGCCAGCTCCCTAAGAGAGGGGCGGTTCTTC
CDR3: CASSLREGRFF

size: -
D: -
V: TRBV7-6
J: TRBJ2-1
DNA: TGTGCCAGCAGCTTAAGAGGGGGAACCTCCTACAATGAGCAGTTCTTC
CDR3: CASSLRGGTSYNEQFF

size: -
D: TRBD1
V: TRBV5-6
J: TRBJ1-4
DNA: TGTGCCAGCAGGGAGACAGGGATTGGTGAAAAACTGTTTTTT
CDR3: CASRETGIGEKLFF

size: -
D: TRBD1
V: TRBV6-6
J: TRBJ2-5
DNA: TGTGCCAGCAGACGAGGACAGGGAAGAGAGACCCAGTACTTC
CDR3: CASRRGQGRETQYF

size: -
D: -
V: TRBV5-5
J: TRBJ1-5
DNA: TGTGCCAGCAGCTTGGAGTCCGGCGGCTTTTATAGCAATCAGCCCCAGCATTTT
CDR3: CASSLESGGFYSNQPQHF

size: medium-sized
D: -
V: TRBV5-1
J: TRBJ2-7
DNA: TGCGCCAGCAGCTTTGAAAGCTCCTACGAGCAGTACTTC
CDR3: CASSFESSYEQYF

size: -
D: -
V: TRBV4-1
J: TRBJ2-5
DNA: TGCGCCAGCAGCCAACTTGACAGGGGAGGGCAAGAGACCCAGTACTTC
CDR3: CASSQLDRGGQETQYF

size: once
D: -
V: TRBV5-8
J: TRBJ2-7
DNA: TGTGCCAGCCCGGAGCAATCAATTTCCTACGAGCAGTACTTC
CDR3: CASPEQSISYEQYF

size: -
D: -
V: TRBV27
J: TRBJ1-2
DNA: TGTGCCAGCAGTTTAGGCCCCGGCGGGAGTGGCTACACCTTC
CDR3: CASSLGPGGSGYTF

size: few
D: -
V: TRBV29-1
J: TRBJ1-6
DNA: TGCAGCCCTCCAGGGGCGCGGTATTCACCCCTCCACTTT
CDR3: CSPPGARYSPLHF

size: -
D: TRBD2
V: TRBV4-1
J: TRBJ2-2
DNA: TGCGCCAGCAGCCAGATCCTAGCGGGGGCCAACACCGGGGAGCTGTTTTTT
CDR3: CASSQILAGANTGELFF

size: -
D: -
V: TRBV27
J: TRBJ1-2
DNA: TGTGCCAGCAGTTTATCGGGTCAGGGTTGGAACTATGGCTACACCTTC
CDR3: CASSLSGQGWNYGYTF

size: -
D: -
V: TRBV10-1
J: TRBJ2-7
DNA: TGCGCCAGCAGTGAGTCGATGGGCTACGAGCAGTACTTC
CDR3: CASSESMGYEQYF

size: -
D: -
V: TRBV5-4
J: TRBJ2-3
DNA: TGTGCCAGCAGCTCGGACGGGGGAGGCACAGATACGCAGTATTTT
CDR3: CASSSDGGGTDTQYF

size: -
D: TRBD1
V: TRBV6-5
J: TRBJ1-2
DNA: TGTGCCAGCAGTTACGTGACAGGGGGTAACGGCTACACCTTC
CDR3: CASSYVTGGNGYTF

size: -
D: -
V: TRBV5-5
J: TRBJ2-2
DNA: TGTGCCAGCTACAGGGGAGGGAGCAGAACCGGGGAGCTGTTTTTT
CDR3: CASYRGGSRTGELFF

size: -
D: -
V: TRBV6-6
J: TRBJ1-2
DNA: TGTGCCAGCAGTCCAACTTTGATGTACGGCTACACCTTC
CDR3: CASSPTLMYGYTF

size: -
D: -
V: TRBV5-1
J: TRBJ2-3
DNA: TGCGCCAGCAGCTTGGTTCAGCCCACAGATACGCAGTATTTT
CDR3: CASSLVQPTDTQYF

size: -
D: -
V: TRBV2
J: TRBJ1-1
DNA: TGTGCCAGCAGTGAGAATGGGGTGAACACTGAAGCTTTCTTT
CDR3: CASSENGVNTEAFF

size: -
D: -
V: TRBV14
J: TRBJ2-3
DNA: TGTGCCAGCAGCCTTACGGACCAGGGAGATACGCAGTATTTT
CDR3: CASSLTDQGDTQYF

size: -
D: -
V: TRBV14
J: TRBJ1-1
DNA: TGTGCCAGCAGCCAAGATCATCCCAGTTCGCCAGCTTTCTTT
CDR3: CASSQDHPSSPAFF

size: -
D: -
V: TRBV5-1
J: TRBJ2-1
DNA: TGCGCCAGCAGCTTGCGGCGGGGTAGCTCCTACAATGAGCAGTTCTTC
CDR3: CASSLRRGSSYNEQFF

size: -
D: -
V: TRBV4-3
J: TRBJ2-3
DNA: TGCGCCAGCAGCCAGACGGGGAGGAGGGGGAGGGTGGCAGATACGCAGTATTTT
CDR3: CASSQTGRRGRVADTQYF

size: -
D: -
V: TRBV28
J: TRBJ1-1
DNA: TGTGCCAGCATTGCCCCACCCACTGAAGCTTTCTTT
CDR3: CASIAPPTEAFF

size: -
D: TRBD1
V: TRBV27
J: TRBJ1-2
DNA: TGTGCCAGCAGTTTACGGGACAGTTATGGCTACACCTTC
CDR3: CASSLRDSYGYTF

size: -
D: TRBD1
V: TRBV7-9
J: TRBJ1-2
DNA: TGTGCCAGCAACAGGGGTCAGGGAGCTAACTATGGCTACACCTTC
CDR3: CASNRGQGANYGYTF

size: -
D: TRBD2
V: TRBV27
J: TRBJ2-5
DNA: TGTGCCAGCCAGAGACTAGCGTCTCTCCAAGAGACCCAGTACTTC
CDR3: CASQRLASLQETQYF

size: -
D: -
V: TRBV7-9
J: TRBJ2-5
DNA: TGTGCCAGCAGCTCCAGGGATCCGTCCCAGTACTTC
CDR3: CASSSRDPSQYF

size: -
D: TRBD2
V: TRBV7-9
J: TRBJ2-3
DNA: TGTGCCAGCAGCTTCGGCGGGGGGCCACCATTCACAGATACGCAGTATTTT
CDR3: CASSFGGGPPFTDTQYF

size: few
D: TRBD1
V: TRBV2
J: TRBJ2-5
DNA: TGTGCCAGCAGAGTCGGGACAGGGGAAGAGACCCAGTACTTC
CDR3: CASRVGTGEETQYF

size: -
D: TRBD1
V: TRBV2
J: TRBJ2-7
DNA: TGTGCCAGCCTGGGACAGGATCCCTACGAGCAGTACTTC
CDR3: CASLGQDPYEQYF

size: -
D: -
V: TRBV18
J: TRBJ2-1
DNA: TGTGCCAGCTCACCCGCCCCAAGCTCCTACAATGAGCAGTTCTTC
CDR3: CASSPAPSSYNEQFF